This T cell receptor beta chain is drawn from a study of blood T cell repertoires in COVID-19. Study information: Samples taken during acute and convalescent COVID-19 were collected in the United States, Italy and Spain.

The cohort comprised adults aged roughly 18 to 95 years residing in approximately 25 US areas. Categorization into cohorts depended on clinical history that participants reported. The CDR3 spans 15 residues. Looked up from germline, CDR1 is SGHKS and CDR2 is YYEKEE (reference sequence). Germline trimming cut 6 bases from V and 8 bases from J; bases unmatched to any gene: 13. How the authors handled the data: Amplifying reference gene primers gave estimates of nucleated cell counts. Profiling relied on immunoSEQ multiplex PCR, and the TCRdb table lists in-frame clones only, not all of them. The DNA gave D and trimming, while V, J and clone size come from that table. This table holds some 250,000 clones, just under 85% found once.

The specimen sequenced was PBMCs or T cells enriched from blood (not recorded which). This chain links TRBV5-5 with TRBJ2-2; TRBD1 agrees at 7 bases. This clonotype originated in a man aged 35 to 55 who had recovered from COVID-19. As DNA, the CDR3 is TGTGCCAGCACCGAATCGACAGGGAGCATTGGGGAGCTGTTTTTT. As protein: CASTESTGSIGELFF. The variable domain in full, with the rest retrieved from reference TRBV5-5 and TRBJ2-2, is DAGVTQSPTHLIKTRGQQVTLRCSPISGHKSVSWYQQVLGQGPQFIFQYYEKEERGRGNFPDRFSARQFPNYSSELNVNALLLGDSALYLCASTESTGSIGELFFGEGSRLTVL.